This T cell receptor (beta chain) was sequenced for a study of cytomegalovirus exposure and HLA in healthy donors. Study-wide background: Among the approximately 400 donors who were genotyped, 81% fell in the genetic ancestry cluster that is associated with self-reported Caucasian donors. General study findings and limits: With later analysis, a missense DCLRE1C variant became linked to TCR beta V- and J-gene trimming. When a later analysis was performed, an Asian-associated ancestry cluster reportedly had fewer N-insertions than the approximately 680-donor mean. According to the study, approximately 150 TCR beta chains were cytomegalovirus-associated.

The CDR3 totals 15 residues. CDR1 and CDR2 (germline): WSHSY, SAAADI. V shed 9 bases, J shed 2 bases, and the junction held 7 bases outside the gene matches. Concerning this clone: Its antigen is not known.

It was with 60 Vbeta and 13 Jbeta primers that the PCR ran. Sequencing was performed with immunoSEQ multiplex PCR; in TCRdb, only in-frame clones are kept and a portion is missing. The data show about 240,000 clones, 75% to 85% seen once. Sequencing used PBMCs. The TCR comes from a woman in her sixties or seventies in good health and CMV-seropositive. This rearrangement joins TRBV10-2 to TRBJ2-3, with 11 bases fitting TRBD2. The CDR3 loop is CASTGTSGSTDTQYF. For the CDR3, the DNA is TGCGCCAGTACAGGGACTAGCGGCTCCACAGATACGCAGTATTTT.